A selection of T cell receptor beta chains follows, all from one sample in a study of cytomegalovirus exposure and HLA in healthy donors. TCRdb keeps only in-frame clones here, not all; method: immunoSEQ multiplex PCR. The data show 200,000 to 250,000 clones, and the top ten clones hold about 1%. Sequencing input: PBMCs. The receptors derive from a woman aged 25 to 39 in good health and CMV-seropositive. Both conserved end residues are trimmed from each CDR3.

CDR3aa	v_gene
ASSIDRGYTGELF	TRBV19
ASSEGTGGTQPEAF	TRBV25-1
ASSLGGGKFQETQY	TRBV27
ASSEYIPTGVNLNEQF	TRBV25-1
ASSPPVRSETQY	TRBV18
ASSLGQAAGQPQH	TRBV5-8
ASSLERGTVDYSNQPQH	TRBV7-2
ASSDYHQPQH	TRBV10-1
AISPGGFPDTQY	TRBV10-3
ASRGRASAADTQY	TRBV5-1
ASSSRSGGPSYNEQF	TRBV4-1
ASSPATGPYNEQF	TRBV5-6
ASTKRGTSGGNNEQF	TRBV7-6
ASSQYAGATGELF	TRBV4-3
ASTSGQGVPGANVLT	TRBV5-1
ASSSAGASYEQY	TRBV5-1
ASTILLAGGYEQY	TRBV7-2
ASSLSGGGNQPQH	TRBV27
ASSVGTSTDTQY	TRBV9
ASSETGVEQY	TRBV2
ASMGQGYQPQH	TRBV19